This entry lists 14 T cell receptor beta chains sequenced from one sample in a study of blood T cell repertoires in COVID-19. Clones were sequenced by immunoSEQ multiplex PCR, and TCRdb holds only the in-frame ones, with some missing. The table records more than 55,000 clones, approximately 89% of them present only once. Input material: peripheral blood. All receptors derive from a man aged 55 to 69 with active or convalescent COVID-19.

Here the CDR3 reads CASSTGLAGVETQYF. CDR3 bases: TGTGCCAGCAGCACGGGACTAGCGGGAGTAGAGACCCAGTACTTC. The chain combines TRBV7-2 with TRBJ2-5; TRBD2 matches 14 bases. The junction had 3 bases not matched to a gene; V was cut back by 5 bases and J by 4 bases. This CDR3 is built from 15 residues. The germline V gene has CDR1 SGHTA and CDR2 FQGNSA.

The chain employs TRBV21-1 and TRBJ1-5; the tabulated D call, TRBD1, remains unverified against the DNA. TRBV21-1 is recorded as a pseudogene. The length of the CDR3 is 14 residues. The CDR3 loop is CASSKRQGYQPQHF. The CDR3 DNA reads as TGTGCCAGCAGCAAGAGACAGGGGTATCAGCCCCAGCATTTT.

The rearrangement joins TRBV7-2 to TRBJ1-1; D is unresolved. Germline CDR1 reads SGHTA; CDR2 reads FQGNSA. The CDR3 runs to 14 residues. V lost 5 bases and J lost 8, with 18 bases in between. Here the CDR3 reads CASSLSTLTPEAFF. The CDR3 nucleotides are TGTGCCAGCAGCCTCTCGACTCTTACCCCGGAAGCTTTCTTT.

This chain connects TRBV28 to TRBJ1-6; 7 bases align to TRBD1. Germline CDR1 reads MDHEN; CDR2 reads SYDVKM. V lost 8 bases and J lost 4; bases outside the gene matches: 14. The CDR3 consists of 17 residues. CDR3 loop: CASRTGAPFRYNSPLHF. CDR3 DNA: TGTGCCAGCCGCACAGGGGCACCCTTCAGATATAATTCACCCCTCCACTTT. The whole variable domain, filled in from reference TRBV28 and TRBJ1-6, reads DVKVTQSSRYLVKRTGEKVFLECVQDMDHENMFWYRQDPGLGLRLIYFSYDVKMKEKGDIPEGYSVSREKKERFSLILESASTNQTSMYLCASRTGAPFRYNSPLHFGNGTRLTVT.

Comment on this clone: The junction and the germline gene differ at one end; a read error may be behind it. The J gene is TRBJ1-4, the V gene TRBV18; unclear D gene. This CDR3 is 8 amino acids long. Germline V gene lookup returns CDR1 KGHSH and CDR2 LQKENI. CDR3 sequence (DNA): TGTGCCAGCTCACCCGGTGTTTTT. Encoded protein: CASSPGVF.

The rearrangement joins TRBV3-1 (or the pseudogene TRBV3-2) to TRBJ2-7; 8 bases align to TRBD1. This CDR3 is 14 amino acids long. The germline gives CDR1 LGHDT, CDR2 YNNKEL (reference sequence). The V gene end was trimmed by 4 bases and the J gene end by 3 bases; junction bases not matched to a gene: 5. The CDR3 region is CASSPGGWSYEQYF. CDR3 in DNA: TGTGCCAGCAGCCCAGGGGGCTGGAGCTACGAGCAGTACTTC.

The sample holds one count of this clone. The chain joins TRBV29-1 to TRBJ2-5; D perhaps matches TRBD1 (7 bases). Germline CDR1 and CDR2: SQVTM and ANQGSEA. The CDR3 covers 18 residues. V lost 6 bases and J 0 bases, leaving 26 bases between the germline ends. In nucleotides, the CDR3 is TGCAGCGTCGCGAATCTGTTTCAGGGGGGAAAGTACCAAGAGACCCAGTACTTC. This translates into CSVANLFQGGKYQETQYF.

This clone was counted only a few times. V is TRBV4-3 and J is TRBJ1-2; maybe TRBD1 (6 bases). The CDR3 spans 14 residues. Germline V gene data show CDR1 as LGHNA and CDR2 as YSLEER. V lost 3 bases to trimming and J lost 4 bases, with 12 bases between them. The CDR3 here is CASSQYTGPYGYTF. CDR3 in DNA: TGCGCCAGCAGCCAGTACACAGGGCCCTATGGCTACACCTTC.

This clone was seen a single time. V is TRBV2 and J is TRBJ1-2; maybe TRBD1 (6 bases). Looked up from germline, CDR1 is SNHLY and CDR2 is FYNNEI. The CDR3 length is 12 residues. V was clipped by 7 bases and J by 10 bases, with 16 bases between them. The CDR3, as DNA: TGTGCCAGCAAAATGGACAGAGGGTACTACACCTTC. This codes for CASKMDRGYYTF.

The V and J genes are TRBV6-5 and TRBJ2-5, with 7 bases that match TRBD1. The junction had 4 bases not matched to a gene; V was cut back by 2 bases and J by 4 bases. The CDR3 loop spans 14 amino acids. Germline CDR1 MNHEY, CDR2 SVGAGI. This CDR3 is CASSYMGQSETQYF. CDR3 DNA sequence: TGTGCCAGCAGTTACATGGGACAGTCAGAGACCCAGTACTTC.

The rearrangement uses TRBV19 and TRBJ2-1; 11 bases map to TRBD2. The CDR3 spans 14 residues. The V gene end was trimmed by 4 bases and the J gene end by 6 bases; junction bases not matched to a gene: 2. CDR1 is LNHDA, CDR2 SQIVND, per germline (reference sequence). The CDR3 loop is CASSSLAGGNEQFF. DNA of the CDR3: TGTGCCAGTAGTAGCCTAGCGGGAGGCAATGAGCAGTTCTTC.

This chain joins TRBV27 and TRBJ1-6, with 7 nucleotides matching TRBD1. Germline CDR1 MNHEY, CDR2 SMNVEV (reference sequence). The V gene end was trimmed by 7 bases and the J gene end by 9 bases; junction bases not matched to a gene: 9. The CDR3 runs 14 residues. The DNA of the CDR3 is TGTGCCAGCAATCCTACAGGGGATAGTTCACCCCTCCACTTT. Its protein is CASNPTGDSSPLHF.

The chain uses TRBV19 and TRBJ1-1, with TRBD1 identical over 7 bases. Unmatched junction bases numbered 9, after V lost 10 bases and J lost 4 bases. CDR3 length: 13 residues. CDR1 is LNHDA and CDR2 is SQIVND in the germline V gene (reference sequence). CDR3 sequence: CAITTGWGTEAFF. The DNA of the CDR3 is TGTGCCATTACGACAGGGTGGGGCACTGAAGCTTTCTTT.

This clone has just a few counts. This sample includes further DNA sequences coding for the same CDR3. The gene calls are TRBV11-2 and TRBJ1-4, with D maybe TRBD1 (5 bases). CDR1 and CDR2 (germline): SGHAT, FQNNGV. Trimming shortened V by 5 bases and J by 5 bases, and 9 bases separated the two germline ends. The CDR3 length is 13 residues. This CDR3 reads CASSPGLNEKLFF. Here the CDR3 DNA reads TGTGCCAGCAGCCCGGGACTAAATGAAAAACTGTTTTTT.